These T cell receptor beta chains were read from a single sample in a study of shared clonotypes between healthy human individuals. TCRdb's copy holds only in-frame clones and misses some; the assay was immunoSEQ multiplex PCR. This table holds millions of clones, roughly 93% found once. The sequenced sample consisted of naive CD4+ T cells from PBMCs. The receptors were gathered from a man younger than 30 in good health. Some clones in this sample may be carry-over from other donors' samples. Each CDR3 is given with its conserved first and last residue. D genes are given only for firm matches. Part of the rows lack a size; the others show once, few, many or a class for expanded clones.

j_gene: TRBJ2-3
abundance: NA
d_gene: NA
v_gene: TRBV5-1
CDR3aa: CASSYTGTDTQYF

j_gene: TRBJ2-2
abundance: NA
d_gene: TRBD2
v_gene: TRBV5-1
CDR3aa: CASSLELAGVIGELFF

j_gene: TRBJ1-5
abundance: NA
d_gene: NA
v_gene: TRBV19
CDR3aa: CASRLQISNQPQHF

j_gene: TRBJ2-4
abundance: NA
d_gene: NA
v_gene: TRBV11-2
CDR3aa: CASTVEETPIHTQYF

j_gene: TRBJ2-2
abundance: NA
d_gene: NA
v_gene: TRBV5-1
CDR3aa: CASSLVAREAGELFF

j_gene: TRBJ2-1
abundance: NA
d_gene: TRBD1
v_gene: TRBV4-3
CDR3aa: CASSRVQGANEQFF

j_gene: TRBJ2-7
abundance: NA
d_gene: TRBD1
v_gene: TRBV7-2
CDR3aa: CASSLRQGSIAATYEQYF

j_gene: TRBJ2-1
abundance: NA
d_gene: TRBD2
v_gene: TRBV7-3
CDR3aa: CASSGRGTSRSYNEQFF

j_gene: TRBJ2-7
abundance: NA
d_gene: NA
v_gene: TRBV19
CDR3aa: CASSPGEQGTYEQYF

j_gene: TRBJ2-5
abundance: NA
d_gene: NA
v_gene: TRBV2
CDR3aa: CASSTLRGQETQYF

j_gene: TRBJ2-7
abundance: NA
d_gene: NA
v_gene: TRBV10-3
CDR3aa: CAINNPPKFYEQYF

j_gene: TRBJ1-1
abundance: NA
d_gene: NA
v_gene: TRBV2
CDR3aa: CASSEGLNTEAFF

j_gene: TRBJ2-1
abundance: NA
d_gene: NA
v_gene: TRBV19
CDR3aa: CATSTSYREQFF

j_gene: TRBJ2-7
abundance: NA
d_gene: TRBD2
v_gene: TRBV6-6
CDR3aa: CASSYSIGGYHEQYF

j_gene: TRBJ1-2
abundance: NA
d_gene: NA
v_gene: TRBV28
CDR3aa: CASTERSNYGYTF

j_gene: TRBJ1-6
abundance: NA
d_gene: NA
v_gene: TRBV9
CDR3aa: CASSVQGTGAPLHF

j_gene: TRBJ2-3
abundance: NA
d_gene: TRBD1
v_gene: TRBV28
CDR3aa: CASSTPYGTVDTDTQYF

j_gene: TRBJ1-2
abundance: NA
d_gene: NA
v_gene: TRBV29-1
CDR3aa: CSVAGQLTYGYTF

j_gene: TRBJ2-3
abundance: once
d_gene: NA
v_gene: TRBV7-9
CDR3aa: CASSLVYSGPDTQYF

j_gene: TRBJ2-1
abundance: NA
d_gene: TRBD1
v_gene: TRBV4-1
CDR3aa: CASSPGTVFYNEQFF

j_gene: TRBJ2-2
abundance: NA
d_gene: NA
v_gene: TRBV6-5
CDR3aa: CASLSSGELFF

j_gene: TRBJ2-2
abundance: NA
d_gene: NA
v_gene: TRBV27
CDR3aa: CASSLNKNTGELFF

j_gene: TRBJ2-7
abundance: NA
d_gene: NA
v_gene: TRBV19
CDR3aa: CASSVGGSAYEQYF

j_gene: TRBJ2-7
abundance: NA
d_gene: TRBD2
v_gene: TRBV28
CDR3aa: CASHGAGGLHEQYF

j_gene: TRBJ1-1
abundance: NA
d_gene: NA
v_gene: TRBV28
CDR3aa: CASRGTANTEAFF

j_gene: TRBJ2-1
abundance: NA
d_gene: NA
v_gene: TRBV29-1
CDR3aa: CSVGVLGARYNEQFF

j_gene: TRBJ1-5
abundance: NA
d_gene: TRBD1
v_gene: TRBV2
CDR3aa: CASRGQGNQPQHF

j_gene: TRBJ2-2
abundance: NA
d_gene: NA
v_gene: TRBV7-9
CDR3aa: CASANTGELFF

j_gene: TRBJ1-3
abundance: NA
d_gene: TRBD1
v_gene: TRBV18
CDR3aa: CASTNPGQGSSGNTIYF

j_gene: TRBJ2-5
abundance: NA
d_gene: NA
v_gene: TRBV7-3
CDR3aa: CASSPNPGTRGETQYF

j_gene: TRBJ2-1
abundance: NA
d_gene: NA
v_gene: TRBV18
CDR3aa: CASSLLSDLIPNEQFF

j_gene: TRBJ1-2
abundance: NA
d_gene: NA
v_gene: TRBV5-1
CDR3aa: CASSLDYPGPYGYTF